The 27 T cell receptor beta chains below all came from one sample that was sequenced in a study. TCRdb re-derived calls from the RT-PCR reads in MiXCR, one entry per CDR3 protein. The sample includes hundreds of thousands of distinct CDR3 sequences, 14% of them seen just once. Sequencing was performed on memory CD4+ T cells from blood. Receptors originate from a female donor in good health, serving as a healthy control.

This clonotype was detected a few times. The J gene is TRBJ2-2, the V gene TRBV7-2, with a tentative D call TRBD2 (6 bases). CDR3 length: 17 amino acids. Germline CDR1 is SGHTA and CDR2 is FQGNSA. V gave up 4 bases and J gave up 1 base, with 16 bases separating them. The DNA for the CDR3 is TGTGCCAGCAGCTCCGGAATAGCGGCAATGAACACCGGGGAGCTGTTTTTT. Its protein product is CASSSGIAAMNTGELFF.

This clonotype was picked up many times. The CDR3 loop reads CATEGNEGEQYF. For the CDR3, the DNA is TGTGCCACCGAAGGGAATGAAGGCGAGCAGTACTTC. The rearrangement uses TRBV6-5 and TRBJ2-7, with D unclear. V lost 10 bases and J 6 bases, leaving 16 bases between the germline ends. Germline CDR1 and CDR2: MNHEY and SVGAGI. The CDR3 spans 12 residues.

The sample holds many counts of this clonotype. This chain uses TRBV4-3 with TRBJ2-1; the D call may be TRBD1 or TRBD2 (5 bases each). This CDR3 region has 15 residues. Trimming removed 0 bases at V and 4 bases at J, with 10 bases between. Germline values: CDR1 LGHNA, CDR2 YSLEER. The CDR3 bases are TGCGCCAGCAGCCAAGAACGGGACCCTTACAATGAGCAGTTCTTC. Translating gives CASSQERDPYNEQFF.

This clonotype was observed a single time. The rearrangement uses TRBV19 and TRBJ2-1; no reliable D call. V lost 2 bases, J lost 4 bases, and 3 bases lay in between. CDR1 LNHDA and CDR2 SQIVND come from the germline V gene (reference sequence). The CDR3 covers 12 residues. CDR3 sequence (DNA): TGTGCCAGTAGTATACAGTACAATGAGCAGTTCTTC. Its translation: CASSIQYNEQFF. Combining the CDR3 with reference TRBV19 and TRBJ2-1 gives the whole variable domain DGGITQSPKYLFRKEGQNVTLSCEQNLNHDAMYWYRQDPGQGLRLIYYSQIVNDFQKGDIAEGYSVSREKKESFPLTVTSAQKNPTAFYLCASSIQYNEQFFGPGTRLTVL.

This clonotype came up a few times. This sequence joins TRBV18 and TRBJ2-7; the D is unclear. This CDR3 has 13 amino acids. Between the trimmed V and J ends, which lost 2 bases and 6 bases, there was a span of 11 bases. The germline CDR1 and CDR2 sequences are KGHSH and LQKENI. In DNA, the CDR3 is TGTGCCAGCTCACCAGGAGTCGAGAGCGAGCAGTACTTC. The encoded protein is CASSPGVESEQYF.

This clonotype was recorded many times. This rearrangement joins TRBV5-1 to TRBJ2-7, with D unclear. V was clipped by 2 bases and J by 5 bases, with 11 bases between them. CDR1 and CDR2 from the germline V gene are SGHRS and YFSETQ. The CDR3 totals 13 residues. DNA for the CDR3: TGCGCCAGCAGCTTTCTATTTCCCCACGAGCAGTACTTC. It specifies CASSFLFPHEQYF.

The chain links TRBV7-2 to TRBJ1-2; a possible D gene is TRBD1 (5 bases). Per the germline V gene, CDR1 is SGHTA and CDR2 is FQGNSA. The CDR3 extends over 15 amino acids. The ends were cut back, 5 bases at V and 7 bases at J, with 20 bases in the middle. CDR3 DNA sequence: TGTGCCAGCAGCCGAGGGGCGGGGTCCAGTCGTGGCTACACCTTC. Translation gives CASSRGAGSSRGYTF.

The count of this clonotype is one. The chain has TRBV3-1 and TRBJ2-1; TRBD2 matches 10 bases. Germline trimming cut 0 bases from V and 7 bases from J; bases unmatched to any gene: 9. The CDR3 runs to 17 residues. The V gene's germline CDR1 is LGHDT and CDR2 YNNKEL (reference sequence). The CDR3 loop reads CASSQELSGGAFNEQFF. The CDR3 nucleotides are TGTGCCAGCAGCCAAGAGCTGAGCGGGGGGGCATTTAATGAGCAGTTCTTC.

This chain links TRBV27 with TRBJ1-1; possible D gene TRBD1, 5 bases. Germline-derived CDR1 and CDR2 are MNHEY and SMNVEV (reference sequence). The CDR3 covers 14 residues. The V end was cut by 2 bases, the J end by 4 bases, with 11 bases between. The CDR3 loop reads CASSLIGRGTEAFF. As DNA, the CDR3 is TGTGCCAGCAGTTTAATAGGGAGGGGCACTGAAGCTTTCTTT.

The V call is TRBV20-1, the J call TRBJ2-5; D is ambiguous. The CDR3 spans 10 residues. Germline assignment: CDR1 DFQATT and CDR2 SNEGSKA (reference sequence). Trimming cost V 3 bases and J 5 bases, with 4 bases left between them. CDR3: CSASTETQYF. The CDR3 DNA reads as TGCAGTGCTAGTACGGAGACCCAGTACTTC.

The chain joins TRBV6-5 to TRBJ2-1, with D tentatively TRBD2 (6 bases). From germline, CDR1 is MNHEY and CDR2 SVGAGI. This CDR3 region has 14 residues. Between the trimmed V and J ends, which lost 7 bases and 9 bases, there was a span of 19 bases. The DNA of the CDR3 is TGTGCCAGCACCACAGGAGGGACGCTAAGTGAGCAGTTCTTC. Residues: CASTTGGTLSEQFF.

There are a few counts of this clonotype. The chain uses TRBV24-1 and TRBJ2-7, with 14 bases fitting TRBD2. The germline V gene has CDR1 KGHDR and CDR2 SFDVKD. The CDR3 contains 16 residues. V was clipped by 3 bases and J by 5 bases; unmatched bases: 5. CDR3 DNA sequence: TGTGCCACCAGTGATGGACTAGCGGGGGGCCGGGACGAGCAGTACTTC. It yields the protein CATSDGLAGGRDEQYF.

This clonotype has just a few counts. The chain joins TRBV3-1 to TRBJ1-1; unclear D gene. The germline CDR1 and CDR2 sequences are LGHDT and YNNKEL (reference sequence). V was shortened by 5 bases and J by 4 bases, with 14 bases between the two germline ends. The length of the CDR3 is 14 residues. CDR3 nucleotides: TGTGCCAGCAGCGCAAACGACAAGGGCACTGAAGCTTTCTTT. Amino acids: CASSANDKGTEAFF.

The J gene is TRBJ2-3, the V gene TRBV2; D is unclear. This CDR3 is built from 14 residues. V lost 2 bases and J lost 7, with 13 bases in between. Per germline, CDR1 SNHLY and CDR2 FYNNEI. Here the CDR3 DNA reads TGTGCCAGCAGTGAAAGGGCAGAGGTGAATACGCAGTATTTT. Translating it yields CASSERAEVNTQYF.

In this sample, this clonotype turned up a few times. The V call is TRBV29-1, the J call TRBJ1-1; D is perhaps TRBD1 (6 bases). Germline CDR1 and CDR2: SQVTM and ANQGSEA. The CDR3 has 14 amino acids. Between the trimmed V and J ends, which lost 2 bases and 4 bases, there was a span of 14 bases. Here the CDR3 reads CSVEFYEGGTEAFF. Here the CDR3 DNA reads TGCAGCGTTGAATTTTATGAGGGGGGCACTGAAGCTTTCTTT.

This clonotype was detected ten times or more. This chain joins TRBV5-1 and TRBJ2-1; no reliable D call. V gave up 0 bases and J gave up 8 bases, with 3 bases separating them. Germline CDR1 and CDR2: SGHRS and YFSETQ. The CDR3 runs 11 residues. The CDR3 spells CASSLDYEQFF. In DNA form, the CDR3 reads TGCGCCAGCAGCTTGGACTATGAGCAGTTCTTC.

This clonotype was seen at least ten times. V and J are TRBV5-6 and TRBJ2-1; 12 bases line up with TRBD2. The CDR3 loop spans 18 amino acids. The V gene end was trimmed by 1 base and the J gene end by 5 bases; junction bases not matched to a gene: 10. The V gene's germline CDR1 is SGHDT and CDR2 YYEEEE. The CDR3 spells CASSLWLAGGPGDNEQFF. The CDR3 bases are TGTGCCAGCAGCTTGTGGCTAGCGGGGGGGCCAGGAGACAATGAGCAGTTCTTC.

The CDR3 protein is CSARADREVWKNIQYF. In DNA form, the CDR3 reads TGCAGTGCTAGGGCAGACAGGGAAGTGTGGAAAAACATTCAGTACTTC. The J gene is TRBJ2-4, the V gene TRBV20-1; 7 positions match TRBD1. V lost 3 bases to trimming and J lost 4 bases; unmatched junction nucleotides: 12. The length of the CDR3 is 16 residues. Germline V gives CDR1 DFQATT, CDR2 SNEGSKA (reference sequence).

This clonotype has at least ten counts. The chain joins TRBV27 to TRBJ2-1; TRBD2 agrees at 9 bases. Germline V gene sequence: CDR1 MNHEY, CDR2 SMNVEV (reference sequence). The CDR3 covers 11 residues. The CDR3 reads CVSGLAYEQFF. The CDR3 coding sequence is TGTGTTTCGGGACTAGCATATGAGCAGTTCTTC.

This chain uses TRBV20-1 with TRBJ2-3, with TRBD2 identical over 9 bases. V dropped 8 bases and J dropped 1; count of bases not matched to a gene: 19. Germline-derived CDR1 and CDR2 are DFQATT and SNEGSKA (reference sequence). The CDR3 sequence is 18 residues long. CDR3 in amino acids: CSPQPPSGTGRGTDTQYF. CDR3 nucleotides: TGCAGTCCTCAGCCCCCTAGCGGGACCGGCCGGGGCACAGATACGCAGTATTTT.

This clonotype appeared many times. V usage is TRBV7-9 and J usage is TRBJ2-7, with 11 bases aligning to TRBD2. Germline values: CDR1 SEHNR, CDR2 FQNEAQ (reference sequence). V was pared by 4 bases and J by 3 bases, with 5 bases of the junction left unmatched. CDR3 length: 15 residues. DNA for the CDR3: TGTGCCAGCAGCTCTACTAGCGGGGGCTTCTACGAGCAGTACTTC. Protein: CASSSTSGGFYEQYF.

As to this clonotype: A read error may produce the germline difference seen at one junction end. This chain uses TRBV7-9 with TRBJ2-2; 7 bases fit TRBD1. CDR3 size: 14 residues. From germline, CDR1 is SEHNR and CDR2 FQNEAQ (reference sequence). The CDR3 region is CAVGDREGTGELFF. Here the CDR3 DNA reads TGCGCCGTCGGCGACAGGGAAGGTACCGGGGAGCTGTTTTTT.

This clonotype has just a few counts. The genes are TRBV7-6 and TRBJ2-3; 7 bases line up with TRBD1. The CDR3 sequence is 16 residues long. The V segment lost 1 base and the J segment 1 base; nucleotides outside the gene matches: 5. The germline V gene has CDR1 SGHVS and CDR2 FNYEAQ. CDR3 DNA: TGTGCCAGCAGCTTAGGTCCTGGGACAGGCACAGATACGCAGTATTTT. Translation: CASSLGPGTGTDTQYF.

This chain connects TRBV20-1 to TRBJ1-1; the match to TRBD1 covers 8 bases. J gave up 3 bases and V 0 bases, and 6 bases lay outside the gene matches. CDR3 length: 15 residues. Germline values: CDR1 DFQATT, CDR2 SNEGSKA (reference sequence). The CDR3 here is CSARDGYRGDTEAFF. CDR3 DNA sequence: TGCAGTGCTAGAGATGGGTACAGGGGGGACACTGAAGCTTTCTTT.

The chain links TRBV6-5 to TRBJ2-6; D gene ambiguous. The length of the CDR3 is 14 residues. CDR1 and CDR2 (germline): MNHEY, SVGAGI. Trimming stripped 2 bases from V and 3 bases from J, with 5 bases between. As DNA, the CDR3 is TGTGCCAGCAGTTACAGTGGTGGGGCCAACGTCCTGACTTTC. Its translation: CASSYSGGANVLTF.

This clonotype was picked up many times. The chain recombines TRBV9 with TRBJ2-3; D gene ambiguous. From germline, CDR1 is SGDLS and CDR2 YYNGEE. The CDR3 sequence is 13 residues long. V was clipped by 3 bases and J by 2 bases, with 7 bases between them. The CDR3 here is CASSADVTDTQYF. CDR3 nucleotide sequence: TGTGCCAGCAGCGCGGACGTCACAGATACGCAGTATTTT.

The chain links TRBV5-1 to TRBJ2-7, with 9 bases identical to TRBD1. The CDR3 totals 17 residues. CDR1 SGHRS and CDR2 YFSETQ come from the germline V gene. V shed 4 bases and J 4 bases; nucleotides not matched to a gene: 15. CDR3: CASSPHPPGTGTYEQYF. The CDR3 coding sequence is TGCGCCAGCAGCCCACACCCCCCCGGGACAGGGACATACGAGCAGTACTTC.